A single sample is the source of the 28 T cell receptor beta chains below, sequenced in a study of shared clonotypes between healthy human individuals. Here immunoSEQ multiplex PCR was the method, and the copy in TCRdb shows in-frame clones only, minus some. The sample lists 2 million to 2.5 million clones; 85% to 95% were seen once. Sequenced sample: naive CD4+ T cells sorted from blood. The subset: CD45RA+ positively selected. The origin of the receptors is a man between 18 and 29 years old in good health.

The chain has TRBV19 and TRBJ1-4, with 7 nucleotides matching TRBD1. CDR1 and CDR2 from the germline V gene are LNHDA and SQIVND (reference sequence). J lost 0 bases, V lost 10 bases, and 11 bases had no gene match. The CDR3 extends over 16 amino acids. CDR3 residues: CATRQGGGATNEKLFF. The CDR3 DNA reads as TGTGCCACAAGACAGGGAGGAGGTGCAACTAATGAAAAACTGTTTTTT. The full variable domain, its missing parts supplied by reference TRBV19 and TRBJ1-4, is DGGITQSPKYLFRKEGQNVTLSCEQNLNHDAMYWYRQDPGQGLRLIYYSQIVNDFQKGDIAEGYSVSREKKESFPLTVTSAQKNPTAFYLCATRQGGGATNEKLFFGSGTQLSVL.

The CDR3 sequence is CASSPGVPAYEQYF. CDR3 DNA: TGCGCCAGCAGCCCGGGAGTCCCCGCCTACGAGCAGTACTTC. The chain combines TRBV4-3 with TRBJ2-7; D might be TRBD2 (6 bases). V was pared by 4 bases and J by 2 bases, with 12 bases between. The CDR3 extends over 14 amino acids. Per germline, CDR1 LGHNA and CDR2 YSLEER.

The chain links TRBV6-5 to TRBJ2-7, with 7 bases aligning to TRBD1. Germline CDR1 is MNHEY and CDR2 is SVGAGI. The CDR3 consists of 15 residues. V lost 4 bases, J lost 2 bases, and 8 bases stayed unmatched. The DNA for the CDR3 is TGTGCCAGCAGTTGGGGACAGCCAGGAGCCTACGAGCAGTACTTC. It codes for CASSWGQPGAYEQYF.

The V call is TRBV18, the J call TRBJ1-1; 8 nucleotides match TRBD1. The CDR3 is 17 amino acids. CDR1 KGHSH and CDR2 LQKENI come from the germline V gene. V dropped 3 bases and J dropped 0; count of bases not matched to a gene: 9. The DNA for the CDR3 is TGTGCCAGCTCACCCGGGACAGGATACATCATGAACACTGAAGCTTTCTTT. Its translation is CASSPGTGYIMNTEAFF.

The chain's CDR3 is CASSLGTSGVEETQYF. The CDR3 nucleotides read TGCGCCAGCAGCTTGGGGACTAGCGGGGTCGAAGAGACCCAGTACTTC. The V and J genes are TRBV5-1 and TRBJ2-5, with 12 bases matching TRBD2. The CDR3 sequence is 16 residues long. The J segment lost 3 bases and the V segment lost 0 bases, leaving 3 bases of the junction unmatched. From germline, CDR1 is SGHRS and CDR2 YFSETQ.

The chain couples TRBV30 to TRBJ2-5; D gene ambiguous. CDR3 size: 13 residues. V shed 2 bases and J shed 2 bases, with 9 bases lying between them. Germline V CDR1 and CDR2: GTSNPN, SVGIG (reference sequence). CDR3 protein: CAWSIASQETQYF. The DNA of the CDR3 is TGTGCCTGGAGTATCGCCTCGCAAGAGACCCAGTACTTC.

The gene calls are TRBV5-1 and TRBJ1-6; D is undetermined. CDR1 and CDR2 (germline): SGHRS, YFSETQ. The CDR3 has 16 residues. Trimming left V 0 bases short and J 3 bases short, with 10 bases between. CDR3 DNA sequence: TGCGCCAGCAGCTTGGACGGAGGAGACTATAATTCACCCCTCCACTTT. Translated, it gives CASSLDGGDYNSPLHF.

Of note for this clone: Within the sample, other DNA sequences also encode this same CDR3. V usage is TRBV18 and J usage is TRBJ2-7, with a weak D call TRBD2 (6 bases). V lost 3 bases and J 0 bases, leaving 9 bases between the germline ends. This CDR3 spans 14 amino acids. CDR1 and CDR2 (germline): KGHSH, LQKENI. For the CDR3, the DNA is TGTGCCAGCTCACCGGGGAGGAGCTCCTACGAGCAGTACTTC. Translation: CASSPGRSSYEQYF.

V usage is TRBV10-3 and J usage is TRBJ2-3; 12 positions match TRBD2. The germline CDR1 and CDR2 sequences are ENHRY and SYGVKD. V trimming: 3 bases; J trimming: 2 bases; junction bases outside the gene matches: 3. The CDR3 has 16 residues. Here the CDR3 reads CAISELAGGVTDTQYF. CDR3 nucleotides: TGTGCCATCAGTGAACTAGCGGGAGGCGTCACAGATACGCAGTATTTT.

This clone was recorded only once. This CDR3 is CASSPSGYDTEAFF. The CDR3 nucleotides are TGTGCCAGCTCACCGTCGGGGTACGACACTGAAGCTTTCTTT. This chain connects TRBV18 to TRBJ1-1, with D uncertain. The CDR3 sequence is 14 residues long. V was clipped by 3 bases and J by 3 bases, with 11 bases between them. Germline V CDR1 and CDR2: KGHSH, LQKENI.

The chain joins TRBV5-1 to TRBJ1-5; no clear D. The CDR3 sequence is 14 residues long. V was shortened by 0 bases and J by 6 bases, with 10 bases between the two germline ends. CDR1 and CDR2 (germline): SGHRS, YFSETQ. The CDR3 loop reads CASSLGPAGQPQHF. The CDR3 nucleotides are TGCGCCAGCAGCTTGGGACCGGCGGGTCAGCCCCAGCATTTT.

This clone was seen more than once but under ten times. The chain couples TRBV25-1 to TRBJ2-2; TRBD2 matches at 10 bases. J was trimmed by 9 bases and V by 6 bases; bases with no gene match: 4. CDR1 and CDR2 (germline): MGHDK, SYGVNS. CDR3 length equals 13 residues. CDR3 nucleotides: TGTGCCAGCAGCGGACTAGCGGACCGGGAGCTGTTTTTT. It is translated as CASSGLADRELFF. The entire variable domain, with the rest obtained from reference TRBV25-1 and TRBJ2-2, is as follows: EADIYQTPRYLVIGTGKKITLECSQTMGHDKMYWYQQDPGMELHLIHYSYGVNSTEKGDLSSESTVSRIRTEHFPLTLESARPSHTSQYLCASSGLADRELFFGEGSRLTVL.

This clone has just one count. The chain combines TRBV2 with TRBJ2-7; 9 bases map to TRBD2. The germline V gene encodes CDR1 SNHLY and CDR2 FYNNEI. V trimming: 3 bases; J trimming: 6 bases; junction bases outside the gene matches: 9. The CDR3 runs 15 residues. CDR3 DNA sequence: TGTGCCAGCAGTGAGACAGGGACTAGCTTAAGCGAGCAGTACTTC. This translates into CASSETGTSLSEQYF.

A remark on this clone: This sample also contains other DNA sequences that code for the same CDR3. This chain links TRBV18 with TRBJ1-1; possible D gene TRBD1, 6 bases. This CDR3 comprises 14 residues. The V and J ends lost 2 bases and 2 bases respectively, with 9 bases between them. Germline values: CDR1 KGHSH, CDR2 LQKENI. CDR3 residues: CASSPMTGNTEAFF. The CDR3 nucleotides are TGTGCCAGCTCACCAATGACAGGTAACACTGAAGCTTTCTTT.

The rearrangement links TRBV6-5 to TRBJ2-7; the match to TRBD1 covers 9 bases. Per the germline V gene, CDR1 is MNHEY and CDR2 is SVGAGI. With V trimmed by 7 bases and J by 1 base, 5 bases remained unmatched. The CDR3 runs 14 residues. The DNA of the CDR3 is TGTGCCAGCAAAACGACAGGGGGTTCCTACGAGCAGTACTTC. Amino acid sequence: CASKTTGGSYEQYF.

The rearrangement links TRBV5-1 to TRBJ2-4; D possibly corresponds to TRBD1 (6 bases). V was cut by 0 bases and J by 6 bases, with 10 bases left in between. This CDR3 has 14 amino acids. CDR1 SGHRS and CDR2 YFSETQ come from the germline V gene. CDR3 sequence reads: CASSLDRAGNIQYF. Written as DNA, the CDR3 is TGCGCCAGCAGCTTGGACAGGGCGGGAAACATTCAGTACTTC.

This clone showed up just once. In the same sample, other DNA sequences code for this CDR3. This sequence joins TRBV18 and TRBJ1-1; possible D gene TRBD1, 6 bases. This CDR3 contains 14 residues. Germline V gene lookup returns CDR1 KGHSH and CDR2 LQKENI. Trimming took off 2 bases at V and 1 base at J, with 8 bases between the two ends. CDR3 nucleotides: TGTGCCAGCTCACCAATGACAGGGAACACTGAAGCTTTCTTT. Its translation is CASSPMTGNTEAFF.

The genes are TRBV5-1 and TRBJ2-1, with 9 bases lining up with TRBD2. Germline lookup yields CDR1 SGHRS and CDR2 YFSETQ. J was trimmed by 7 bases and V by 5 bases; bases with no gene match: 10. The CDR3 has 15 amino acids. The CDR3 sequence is CASSPPGLASNEQFF. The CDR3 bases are TGCGCCAGCAGTCCACCGGGACTAGCTTCTAATGAGCAGTTCTTC.

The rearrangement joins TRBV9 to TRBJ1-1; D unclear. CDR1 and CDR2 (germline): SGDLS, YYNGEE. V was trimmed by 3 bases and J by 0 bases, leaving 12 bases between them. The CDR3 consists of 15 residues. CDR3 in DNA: TGTGCCAGCAGCGCCCGGACCGGAATGAACACTGAAGCTTTCTTT. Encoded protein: CASSARTGMNTEAFF.

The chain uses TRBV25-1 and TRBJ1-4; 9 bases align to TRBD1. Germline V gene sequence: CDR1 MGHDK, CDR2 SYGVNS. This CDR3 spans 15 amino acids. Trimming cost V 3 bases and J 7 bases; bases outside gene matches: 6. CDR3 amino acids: CASSESGTGLEKLFF. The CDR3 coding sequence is TGTGCCAGCAGTGAGTCCGGGACAGGGCTTGAAAAACTGTTTTTT.

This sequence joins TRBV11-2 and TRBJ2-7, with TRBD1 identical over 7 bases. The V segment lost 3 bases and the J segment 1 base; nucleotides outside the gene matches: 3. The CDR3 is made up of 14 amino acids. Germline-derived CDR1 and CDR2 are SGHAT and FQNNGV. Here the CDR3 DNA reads TGTGCCAGCAGCTTTGACAGGGAATCCTACGAGCAGTACTTC. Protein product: CASSFDRESYEQYF.

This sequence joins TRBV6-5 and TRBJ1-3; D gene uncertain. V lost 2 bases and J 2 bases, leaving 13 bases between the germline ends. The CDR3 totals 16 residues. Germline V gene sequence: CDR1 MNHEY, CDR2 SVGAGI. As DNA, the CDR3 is TGTGCCAGCAGTTACAAAGGACCCGAAACTGGAAACACCATATATTTT. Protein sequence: CASSYKGPETGNTIYF.

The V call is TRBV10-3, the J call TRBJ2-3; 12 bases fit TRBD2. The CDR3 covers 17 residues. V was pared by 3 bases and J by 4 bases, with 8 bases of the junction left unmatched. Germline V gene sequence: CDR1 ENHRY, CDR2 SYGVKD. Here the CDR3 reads CAISDVLAGGRSDTQYF. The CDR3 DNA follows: TGTGCCATCAGTGACGTGCTAGCGGGAGGGAGGTCAGATACGCAGTATTTT.

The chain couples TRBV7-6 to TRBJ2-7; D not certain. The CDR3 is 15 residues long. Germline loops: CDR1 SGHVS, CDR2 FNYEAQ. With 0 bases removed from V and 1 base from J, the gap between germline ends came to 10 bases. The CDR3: CASSLALDSSYEQYF. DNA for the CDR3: TGTGCCAGCAGCTTAGCGCTTGACTCTTCCTACGAGCAGTACTTC.

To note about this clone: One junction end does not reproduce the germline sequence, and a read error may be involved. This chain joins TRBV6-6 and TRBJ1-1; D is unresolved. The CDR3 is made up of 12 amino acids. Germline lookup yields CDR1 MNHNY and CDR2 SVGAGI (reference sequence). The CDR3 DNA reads TGTGCCAGCAGTTACTCGGAGTCGACCCTGACCTTT. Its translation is CASSYSESTLTF.

This CDR3 reads CSVGTDDNSPLHF. CDR3 bases: TGCAGCGTTGGGACGGATGATAATTCACCCCTCCACTTT. This chain uses TRBV29-1 with TRBJ1-6; D is uncertain. The CDR3 has 13 amino acids. The germline CDR1 and CDR2 sequences are SQVTM and ANQGSEA. With 4 bases removed from V and 5 bases from J, the gap between germline ends came to 9 bases.

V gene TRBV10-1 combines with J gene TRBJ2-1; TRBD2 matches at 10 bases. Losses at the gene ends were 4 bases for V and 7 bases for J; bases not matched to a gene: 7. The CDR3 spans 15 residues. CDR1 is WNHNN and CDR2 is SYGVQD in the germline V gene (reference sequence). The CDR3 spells CASSALVAGGNEQFF. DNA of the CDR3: TGCGCCAGCAGTGCTTTGGTAGCGGGAGGAAATGAGCAGTTCTTC.

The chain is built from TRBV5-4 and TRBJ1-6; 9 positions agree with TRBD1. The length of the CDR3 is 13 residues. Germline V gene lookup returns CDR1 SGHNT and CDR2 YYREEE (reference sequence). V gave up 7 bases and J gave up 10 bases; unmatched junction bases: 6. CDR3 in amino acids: CASGGQGHSPLHF. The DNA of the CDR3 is TGTGCCAGCGGAGGACAGGGGCACTCACCCCTCCACTTT.